The 6 T cell receptor beta chains below come from one sample, sequenced in a study of regulatory T cells in long-lasting Graves disease. Construction of TCR beta libraries relied on iRepertoire HTBI primers and on Arm-PCR targeting CDR3 regions. Via MiXCR, TCRdb re-called the multiplex PCR reads, giving one row per CDR3 protein. The sample contains approximately 470,000 distinct CDR3 sequences, more than 20% of which appear only once. The time point here: persistent/refractory GD, antithyroid drugs over 5 years with positive TRAb. PBMCs provided the RNA from which the TCR library was made. The sample consisted of peripheral blood mononuclear cells (PBMCs), taken when the disease was refractory, from a patient treated with antithyroid drugs. The receptor source for this set is a female donor with Graves disease.

V gene TRBV24-1 combines with J gene TRBJ2-1, with no clear D. Per the germline V gene, CDR1 is KGHDR and CDR2 is SFDVKD. V shed 9 bases and J shed 2 bases, with 13 bases lying between them. The CDR3 consists of 14 residues. In DNA, the CDR3 is TGTGCCACCGGCCGGACGGATACCTACAATGAGCAGTTCTTC. This translates into CATGRTDTYNEQFF.

The table lists this clonotype with many counts. The J gene is TRBJ2-2, the V gene TRBV6-1; D gene ambiguous. This CDR3 comprises 12 residues. V was trimmed by 7 bases and J by 0 bases, leaving 3 bases between them. CDR1 and CDR2 (germline): MNHNS, SASEGT. The DNA of the CDR3 is TGTGCCAGCACCGCGAACACCGGGGAGCTGTTTTTT. Amino acids: CASTANTGELFF.

This chain uses TRBV2 with TRBJ2-3; 12 bases are shared with TRBD2. Germline CDR1 SNHLY, CDR2 FYNNEI. The CDR3 totals 19 residues. J lost 1 base, V lost 5 bases, and 13 bases had no gene match. Here the CDR3 reads CASSLTLAGGPSRTDTQYF. The DNA of the CDR3 is TGTGCCAGCAGTTTAACACTAGCGGGAGGTCCCTCGCGCACAGATACGCAGTATTTT. The full variable domain, in which reference TRBV2 and TRBJ2-3 provide the parts outside the CDR3, is EPEVTQTPSHQVTQMGQEVILRCVPISNHLYFYWYRQILGQKVEFLVSFYNNEISEKSEIFDDQFSVERPDGSNFTLKIRSTKLEDSAMYFCASSLTLAGGPSRTDTQYFGPGTRLTVL.

Many counts were recorded for this clonotype. The chain has TRBV6-1 and TRBJ2-7, with no clear D. Deletions cut 6 bases from V and 3 bases from J, with 15 bases between. Per germline, CDR1 MNHNS and CDR2 SASEGT. This CDR3 is built from 14 residues. In DNA form, the CDR3 reads TGTGCCAGCAGCAAATCCCGATCGAGCTACGAGCAGTACTTC. Residues: CASSKSRSSYEQYF.

About this clonotype: Mismatch with germline at one junction end may stem from a read error. V is TRBV5-1 and J is TRBJ2-7, with TRBD2 identical over 11 bases. The CDR3 sequence is 17 residues long. In germline, CDR1 is SGHRS, CDR2 YFSETQ. The CDR3: CASSFSGTSGPSYEQYF. CDR3 in DNA: TGCGCCAGCAGCTTTTCCGGGACTAGCGGACCTTCCTACGAGCAGTATTTC.

This clonotype came up many times. This chain links TRBV27 with TRBJ1-5; 12 bases are shared with TRBD1. V lost 5 bases, J lost 5 bases, and 16 bases stayed unmatched. Germline-derived CDR1 and CDR2 are MNHEY and SMNVEV (reference sequence). The CDR3 spans 19 residues. CDR3 in amino acids: CASSPYGGPGTGGYQPQHF. The CDR3 bases are TGTGCCAGCAGTCCATACGGAGGTCCCGGGACAGGGGGCTATCAGCCCCAGCATTTT.